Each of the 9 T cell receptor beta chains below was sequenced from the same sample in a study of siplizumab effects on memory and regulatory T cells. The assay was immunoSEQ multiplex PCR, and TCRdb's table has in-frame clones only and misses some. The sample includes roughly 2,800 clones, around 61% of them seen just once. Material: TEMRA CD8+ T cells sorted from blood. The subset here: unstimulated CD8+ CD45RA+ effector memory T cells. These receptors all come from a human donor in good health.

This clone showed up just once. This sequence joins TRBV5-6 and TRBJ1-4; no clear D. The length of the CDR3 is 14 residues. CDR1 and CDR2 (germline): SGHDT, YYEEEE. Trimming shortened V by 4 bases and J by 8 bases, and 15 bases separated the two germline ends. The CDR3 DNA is TGTGCCAGCAGCCGGAAGGGTCAAGGAGAAAAACTGTTTTTT. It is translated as CASSRKGQGEKLFF.

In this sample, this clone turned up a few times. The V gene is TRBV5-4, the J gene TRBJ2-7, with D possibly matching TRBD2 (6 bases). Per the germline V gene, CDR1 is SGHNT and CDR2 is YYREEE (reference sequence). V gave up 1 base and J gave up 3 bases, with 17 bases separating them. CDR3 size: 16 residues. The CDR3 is CASSLSSGSARYEQYF. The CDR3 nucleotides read TGTGCCAGCAGCTTGTCATCCGGGAGTGCCCGCTACGAGCAGTACTTC.

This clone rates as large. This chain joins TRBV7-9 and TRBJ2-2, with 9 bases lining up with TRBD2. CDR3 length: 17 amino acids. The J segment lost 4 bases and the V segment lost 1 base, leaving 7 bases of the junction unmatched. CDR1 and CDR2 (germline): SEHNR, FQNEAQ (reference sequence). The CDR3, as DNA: TGTGCCAGCAGCTTAGAGGGTCTAGCGGGGATCACCGGGGAGCTGTTTTTT. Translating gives CASSLEGLAGITGELFF.

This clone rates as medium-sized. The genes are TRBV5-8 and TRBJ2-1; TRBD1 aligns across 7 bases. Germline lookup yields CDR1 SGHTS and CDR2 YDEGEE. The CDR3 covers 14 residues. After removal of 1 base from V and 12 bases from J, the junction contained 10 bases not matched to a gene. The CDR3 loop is CASSLSDRVGVQFF. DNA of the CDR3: TGTGCCAGCAGCTTGTCTGACAGGGTGGGTGTGCAGTTCTTC.

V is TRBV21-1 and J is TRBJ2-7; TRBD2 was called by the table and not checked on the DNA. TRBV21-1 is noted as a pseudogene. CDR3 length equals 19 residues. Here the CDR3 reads CASSKEARGACRPSYEQYF. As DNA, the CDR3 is TGTGCCAGCAGCAAAGAAGCGCGGGGGGCATGTCGCCCCTCCTACGAGCAGTACTTC.

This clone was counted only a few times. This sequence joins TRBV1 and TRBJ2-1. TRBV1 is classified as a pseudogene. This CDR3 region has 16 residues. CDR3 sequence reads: CASSQEAQSSYNEQFF. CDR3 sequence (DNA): TGCGCCAGCAGCCAAGAGGCCCAGAGCTCCTACAATGAGCAGTTCTTC.

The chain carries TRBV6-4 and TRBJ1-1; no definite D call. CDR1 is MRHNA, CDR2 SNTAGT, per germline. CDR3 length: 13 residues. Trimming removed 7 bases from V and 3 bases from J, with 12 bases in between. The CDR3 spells CASKSGDYTEAFF. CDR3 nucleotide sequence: TGTGCCAGCAAGTCGGGAGATTACACTGAAGCTTTCTTT.

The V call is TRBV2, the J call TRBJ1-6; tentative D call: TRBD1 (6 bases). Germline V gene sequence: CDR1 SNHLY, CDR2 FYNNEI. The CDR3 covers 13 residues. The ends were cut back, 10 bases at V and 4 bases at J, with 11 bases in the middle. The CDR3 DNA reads TGTGCCATAGGGGGAATTTATAATTCACCCCTCCACTTT. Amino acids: CAIGGIYNSPLHF.

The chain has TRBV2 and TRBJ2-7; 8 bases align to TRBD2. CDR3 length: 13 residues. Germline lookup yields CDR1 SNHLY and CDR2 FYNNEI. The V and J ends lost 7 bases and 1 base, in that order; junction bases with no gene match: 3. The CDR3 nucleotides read TGTGCCAGCAAAGCGGGGGATTCCTACGAGCAGTACTTC. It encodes CASKAGDSYEQYF.